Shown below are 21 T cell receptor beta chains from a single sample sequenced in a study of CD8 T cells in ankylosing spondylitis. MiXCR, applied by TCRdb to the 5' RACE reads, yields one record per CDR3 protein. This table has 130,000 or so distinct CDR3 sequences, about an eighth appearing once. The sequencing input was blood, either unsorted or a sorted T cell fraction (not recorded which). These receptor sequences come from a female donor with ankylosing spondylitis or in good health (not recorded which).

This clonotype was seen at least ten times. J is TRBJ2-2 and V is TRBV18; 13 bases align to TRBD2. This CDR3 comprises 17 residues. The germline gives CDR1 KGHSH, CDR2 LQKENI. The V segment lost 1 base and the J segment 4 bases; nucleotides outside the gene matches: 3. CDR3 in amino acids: CASSPRGLAGSTGELFF. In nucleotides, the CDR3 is TGTGCCAGCTCACCACGGGGACTAGCGGGATCCACCGGGGAGCTGTTTTTT.

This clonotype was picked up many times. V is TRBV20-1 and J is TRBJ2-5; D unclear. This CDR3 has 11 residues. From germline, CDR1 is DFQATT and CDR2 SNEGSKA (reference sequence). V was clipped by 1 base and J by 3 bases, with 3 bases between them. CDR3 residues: CSARGEETQYF. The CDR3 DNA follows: TGCAGTGCTAGAGGGGAAGAGACCCAGTACTTC.

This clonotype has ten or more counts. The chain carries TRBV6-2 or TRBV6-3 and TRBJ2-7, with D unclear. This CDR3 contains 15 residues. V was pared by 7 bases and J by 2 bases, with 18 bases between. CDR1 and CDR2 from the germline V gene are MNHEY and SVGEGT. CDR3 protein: CASTNPRISTYEQYF. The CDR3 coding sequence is TGTGCCAGCACCAACCCCCGGATTTCCACCTACGAGCAGTACTTC.

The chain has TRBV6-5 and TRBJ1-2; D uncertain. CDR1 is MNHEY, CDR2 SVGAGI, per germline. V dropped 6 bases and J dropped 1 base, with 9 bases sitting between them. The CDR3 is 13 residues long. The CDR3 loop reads CASRPSLNYGYTF. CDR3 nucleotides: TGTGCCAGCAGGCCCTCCCTTAACTATGGCTACACCTTC.

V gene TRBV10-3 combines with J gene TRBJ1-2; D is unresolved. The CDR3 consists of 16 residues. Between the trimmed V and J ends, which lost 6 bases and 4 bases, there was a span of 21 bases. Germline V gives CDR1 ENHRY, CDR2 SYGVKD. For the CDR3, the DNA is TGTGCCATCAGCCTCGGGCGTCTCCCAAAGACCTATGGCTACACCTTC. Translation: CAISLGRLPKTYGYTF.

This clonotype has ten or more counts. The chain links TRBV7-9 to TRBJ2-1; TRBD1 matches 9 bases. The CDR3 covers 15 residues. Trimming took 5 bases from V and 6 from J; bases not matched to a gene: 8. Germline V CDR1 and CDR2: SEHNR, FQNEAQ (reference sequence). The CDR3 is CASSPRDRVINEQFF. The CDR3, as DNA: TGTGCCAGCAGCCCCCGGGACAGGGTTATCAATGAGCAGTTCTTC.

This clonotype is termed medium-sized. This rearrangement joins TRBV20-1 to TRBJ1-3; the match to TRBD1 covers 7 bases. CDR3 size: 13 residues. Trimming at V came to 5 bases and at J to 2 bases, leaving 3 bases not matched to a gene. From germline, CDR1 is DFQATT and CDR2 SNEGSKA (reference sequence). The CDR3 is CSASQGAGNTIYF. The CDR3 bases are TGCAGTGCTTCTCAGGGGGCTGGAAACACCATATATTTT.

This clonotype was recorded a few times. CDR3 sequence: CASSRVGDTQYF. The CDR3 nucleotides read TGTGCCAGCAGCCGCGTAGGGGATACGCAGTATTTT. The chain is built from TRBV11-2 and TRBJ2-3, with unresolved D. The CDR3 is 12 amino acids. The V gene's germline CDR1 is SGHAT and CDR2 FQNNGV. The ends were cut back, 5 bases at V and 6 bases at J, with 9 bases in the middle.

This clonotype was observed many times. The CDR3 loop is CASSYDLRRNSNTGELFF. The CDR3 bases are TGTGCCAGCAGTTACGACCTTCGACGGAATTCGAACACCGGGGAGCTGTTTTTT. The V call is TRBV6-2 or TRBV6-3, the J call TRBJ2-2, with no clear D. The V gene lost 2 bases and the J gene lost 0 bases, with 16 bases spanning the gap. This CDR3 spans 18 amino acids. Germline V CDR1 and CDR2: MNHEY, SVGEGT.

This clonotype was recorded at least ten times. CDR3 in DNA: TGTGCCAGCAGTAAGGGACAGGTGTACACCGGGGAGCTGTTTTTT. Translating it yields CASSKGQVYTGELFF. J is TRBJ2-2 and V is TRBV28; 8 bases map to TRBD1. The V gene's germline CDR1 is MDHEN and CDR2 SYDVKM. The V segment lost 5 bases and the J segment 3 bases; nucleotides outside the gene matches: 5. The CDR3 length is 15 residues.

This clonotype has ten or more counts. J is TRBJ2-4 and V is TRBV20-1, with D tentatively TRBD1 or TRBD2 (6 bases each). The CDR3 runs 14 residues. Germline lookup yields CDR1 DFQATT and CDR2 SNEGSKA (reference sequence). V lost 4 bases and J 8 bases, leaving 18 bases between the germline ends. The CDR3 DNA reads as TGCAGTGCTATAGGGTCCGGGGGCGGTGACATTCAGTACTTC. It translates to CSAIGSGGGDIQYF.

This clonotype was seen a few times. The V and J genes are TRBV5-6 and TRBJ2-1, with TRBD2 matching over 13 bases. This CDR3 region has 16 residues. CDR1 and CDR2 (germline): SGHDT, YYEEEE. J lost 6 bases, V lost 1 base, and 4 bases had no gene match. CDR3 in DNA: TGTGCCAGCAGCTTGTTGGGGACTAGCGGGACCAATGAGCAGTTCTTC. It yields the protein CASSLLGTSGTNEQFF. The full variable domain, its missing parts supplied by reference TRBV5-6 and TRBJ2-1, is DAGVTQSPTHLIKTRGQQVTLRCSPKSGHDTVSWYQQALGQGPQFIFQYYEEEERQRGNFPDRFSGHQFPNYSSELNVNALLLGDSALYLCASSLLGTSGTNEQFFGPGTRLTVL.

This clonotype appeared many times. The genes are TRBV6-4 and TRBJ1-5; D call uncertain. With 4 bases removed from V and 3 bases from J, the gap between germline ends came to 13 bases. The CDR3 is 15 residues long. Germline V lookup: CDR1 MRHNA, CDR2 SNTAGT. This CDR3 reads CASSVVGGYNQPQHF. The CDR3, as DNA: TGTGCCAGCAGTGTGGTGGGAGGGTACAATCAGCCCCAGCATTTT.

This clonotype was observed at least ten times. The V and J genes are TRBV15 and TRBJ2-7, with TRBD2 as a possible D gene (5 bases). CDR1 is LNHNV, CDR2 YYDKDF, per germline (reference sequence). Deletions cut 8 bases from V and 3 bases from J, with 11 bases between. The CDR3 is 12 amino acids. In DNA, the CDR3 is TGTGCCACCTCTAGCAGATACTACGAGCAGTACTTC. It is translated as CATSSRYYEQYF.

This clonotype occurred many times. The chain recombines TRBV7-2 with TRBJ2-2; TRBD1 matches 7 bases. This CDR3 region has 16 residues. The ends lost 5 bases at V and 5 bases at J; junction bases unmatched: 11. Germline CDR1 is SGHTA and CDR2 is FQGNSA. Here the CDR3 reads CASSGQDLLGTGELFF. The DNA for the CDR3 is TGTGCCAGCAGCGGACAGGACCTTTTGGGGACCGGGGAGCTGTTTTTT. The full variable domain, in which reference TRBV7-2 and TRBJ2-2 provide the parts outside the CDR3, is GAGVSQSPSNKVTEKGKDVELRCDPISGHTALYWYRQSLGQGLEFLIYFQGNSAPDKSGLPSDRFSAERTGGSVSTLTIQRTQQEDSAVYLCASSGQDLLGTGELFFGEGSRLTVL.

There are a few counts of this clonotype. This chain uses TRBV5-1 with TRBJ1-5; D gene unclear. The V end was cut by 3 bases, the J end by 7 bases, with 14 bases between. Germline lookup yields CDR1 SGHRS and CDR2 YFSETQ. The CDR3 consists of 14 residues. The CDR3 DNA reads TGCGCCAGCAGCTGGAGCCCGGACGGGCAGCCCCAGCATTTT. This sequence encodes CASSWSPDGQPQHF.

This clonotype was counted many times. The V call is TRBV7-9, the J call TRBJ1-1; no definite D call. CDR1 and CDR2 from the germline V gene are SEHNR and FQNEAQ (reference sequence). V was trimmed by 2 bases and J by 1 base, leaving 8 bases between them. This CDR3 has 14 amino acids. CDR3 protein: CASSLSLGNTEAFF. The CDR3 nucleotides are TGTGCCAGCAGCTTAAGTCTCGGGAACACTGAAGCTTTCTTT.

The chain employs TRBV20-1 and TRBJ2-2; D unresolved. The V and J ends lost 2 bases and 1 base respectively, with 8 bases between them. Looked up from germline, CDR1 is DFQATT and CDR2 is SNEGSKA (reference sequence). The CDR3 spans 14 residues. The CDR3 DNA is TGCAGTGCTAGAACGGACGGGAACACCGGGGAGCTGTTTTTT. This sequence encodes CSARTDGNTGELFF.

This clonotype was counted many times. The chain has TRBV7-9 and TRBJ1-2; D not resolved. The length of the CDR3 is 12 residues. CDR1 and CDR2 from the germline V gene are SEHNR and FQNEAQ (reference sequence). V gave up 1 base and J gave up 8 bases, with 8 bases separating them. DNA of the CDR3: TGTGCCAGCAGCTTAGTCGACCGGGGCTACACCTTC. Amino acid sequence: CASSLVDRGYTF.

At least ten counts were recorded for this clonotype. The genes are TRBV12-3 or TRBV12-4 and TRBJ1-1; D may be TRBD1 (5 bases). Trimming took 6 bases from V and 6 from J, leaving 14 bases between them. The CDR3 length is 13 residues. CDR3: CASSPPQGPEAFF. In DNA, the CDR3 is TGTGCCAGCAGCCCGCCCCAGGGACCTGAAGCTTTCTTT.

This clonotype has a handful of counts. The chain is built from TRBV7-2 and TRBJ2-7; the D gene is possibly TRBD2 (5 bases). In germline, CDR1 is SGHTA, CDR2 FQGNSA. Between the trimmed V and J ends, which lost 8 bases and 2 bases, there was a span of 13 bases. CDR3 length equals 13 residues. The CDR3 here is CASSGGNPYEQYF. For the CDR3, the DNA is TGTGCCAGCTCCGGAGGTAACCCCTACGAGCAGTACTTC.